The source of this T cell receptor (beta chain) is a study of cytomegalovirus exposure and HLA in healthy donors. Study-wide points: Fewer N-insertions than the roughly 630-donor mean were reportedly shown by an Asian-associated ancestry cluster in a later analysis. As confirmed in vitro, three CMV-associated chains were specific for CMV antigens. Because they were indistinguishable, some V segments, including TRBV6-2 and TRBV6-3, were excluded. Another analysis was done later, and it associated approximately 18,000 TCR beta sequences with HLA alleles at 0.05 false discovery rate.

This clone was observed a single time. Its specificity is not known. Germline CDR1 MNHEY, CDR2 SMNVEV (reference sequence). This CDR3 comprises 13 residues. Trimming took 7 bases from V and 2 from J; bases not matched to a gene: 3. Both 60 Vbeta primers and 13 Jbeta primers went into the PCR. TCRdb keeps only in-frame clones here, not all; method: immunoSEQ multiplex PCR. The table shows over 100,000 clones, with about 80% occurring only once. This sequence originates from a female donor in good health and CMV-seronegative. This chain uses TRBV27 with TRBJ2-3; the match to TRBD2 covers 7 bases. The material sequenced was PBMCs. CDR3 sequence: CASTGGSTDTQYF. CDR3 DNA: TGTGCCAGCACCGGGGGGTCCACAGATACGCAGTATTTT.